Listed below are T cell receptor beta chains from one sample, sequenced in a study of blood T cell repertoires in COVID-19. Some clones are missing from TCRdb's copy, which holds only in-frame ones; the method was immunoSEQ multiplex PCR. The sample lists approximately 210,000 clones, roughly 87% occurring once. The sample consisted of peripheral blood. The receptors stem from a man aged 35 to 55 with active or convalescent COVID-19. Each CDR3 is given with its conserved first and last residue.

V	J	length	CDR3
TRBV6-5	TRBJ2-7	14	CASSYSTQTYEQYF
TRBV18	TRBJ1-1	16	CASSPPGSSGETEAFF
TRBV27	TRBJ1-4	14	CASRALEANEKLFF
TRBV5-1	TRBJ2-1	16	CASSSGLATYYNEQFF
TRBV5-6	TRBJ1-3	15	CASSALEEPRNTIYF
TRBV5-4	TRBJ1-4	13	CASSLPGLVGLFF
TRBV7-3	TRBJ2-1	15	CASSSLAGSYNEQFF
TRBV5-4	TRBJ2-1	15	CASSWDRGSNNEQFF
TRBV19	TRBJ1-6	12	CASSIRNSPLHF
TRBV28	TRBJ1-5	15	CASRPTGGRNQPQHF
TRBV4-1	TRBJ2-7	13	CASSYRDYYEQYF
TRBV6-4	TRBJ2-1	16	CASSDSGGFSYNEQFF
TRBV29-1	TRBJ2-1	11	CSVDSTAEQFF
TRBV28	TRBJ1-6	16	CASSLVPGDYNSPLHF
TRBV7-9	TRBJ2-1	15	CASSRTGGSYNEQFF
TRBV11-2	TRBJ1-1	14	CASSFLLEGTEAFF
TRBV7-2	TRBJ1-1	18	CASSRQAGRRSMNTEAFF
TRBV11-2	TRBJ1-6	16	CASSLGAGGLSSPLHF
TRBV6-5	TRBJ1-1	14	CASSYSQGATVAFF
TRBV2	TRBJ2-1	17	CASSGKSSLAAYNEQFF
TRBV3-1/TRBV3-2	TRBJ2-7	12	CASSQGRREQYF
TRBV19	TRBJ1-5	13	CASSWAPNQPQHF
TRBV5-1	TRBJ1-6	15	CASSPKGGTDSPLHF
TRBV6-2/TRBV6-3	TRBJ1-5	17	CASSYAPGTGGIRPQHF
TRBV28	TRBJ2-7	15	CASSSWTGGSYEQYF
TRBV28	TRBJ1-2	15	CASSLYSTGNYGYTF
TRBV12-5	TRBJ2-5	14	CASGPQGNQETQYF
TRBV20-1	TRBJ1-1	11	CSAHLNTEAFF
TRBV20-1	TRBJ2-7	11	CSAGLTYEQYF
TRBV18	TRBJ2-7	16	CASSPLGTGGSDEQYF
TRBV2	TRBJ1-1	13	CASSRGGNTEAFF
TRBV27	TRBJ1-2	12	CASRTGGHGYTF
TRBV5-1	TRBJ2-7	16	CASSLDARRSSYEQYF
TRBV29-1	TRBJ2-3	12	CSARRQTDTQYF
TRBV2	TRBJ2-3	14	CASRAGSGGDTQYF
TRBV6-5	TRBJ2-2	13	CASRNGGTGELFF
TRBV27	TRBJ1-6	16	CASSRQGGIIDSPLHF
TRBV14	TRBJ2-1	15	CASSVAGDSYNEQFF
TRBV9	TRBJ1-3	16	CASSVAPGGSGNTIYF
TRBV6-5	TRBJ1-1	15	CASSPTDNRNTEAFF
TRBV6-5	TRBJ2-5	11	CASQAQETQYF
TRBV9	TRBJ2-1	15	CASSVGAVEGSEQFF
TRBV30	TRBJ1-1	12	CAWSSEKRVAFF
TRBV3-1/TRBV3-2	TRBJ2-1	17	CASSQGGRQYFLNEQFF
TRBV10-1	TRBJ2-7	11	CASSDMGLQYF
TRBV5-1	TRBJ1-1	15	CASSWALTGNTEAFF
TRBV30	TRBJ2-3	13	CAWSVRGRDTQYF
TRBV25-1	TRBJ1-1	11	CAAQGATEAFF
TRBV27	TRBJ2-1	15	CASTLLAGPYNEQFF
TRBV5-1	TRBJ1-1	12	CASSFRGTEAFF
TRBV28	TRBJ2-5	13	CASSHRGQETQYF
TRBV6-4	TRBJ1-1	14	CASRLTGTSAEAFF